This section outlines one T cell receptor beta chain sequence together with its context. The CDR3 length is 12 residues. Trimming left V 6 bases short and J 5 bases short, with 11 bases between. Germline V gives CDR1 SGHAT, CDR2 FQNNGV. The record originates from a study of cytomegalovirus exposure and HLA in healthy donors. The PCR used 60 Vbeta and 13 Jbeta primers. Measured with immunoSEQ multiplex PCR; TCRdb has only the in-frame clones, and not every one. The sample has some 170,000 clones, nearly 80% seen once. The V call is TRBV11-2, the J call TRBJ2-7; possibly TRBD1 for D (6 bases). The sequenced material came from PBMCs. The clonotype was recovered from a female donor in good health and CMV-seronegative. The CDR3 region has the DNA TGTGCCAGCAGAAAACAGGGCGACGAGCAGTACTTC. It yields the protein CASRKQGDEQYF.